This paragraph covers one T cell receptor beta chain sequence. Its antigen is currently unknown. Researchers report immunoSEQ v3.0 was run at survey level. Method: immunoSEQ multiplex PCR; TCRdb's copy keeps in-frame clones and lacks some. The sample lists about 14,000 clones, roughly 86% occurring once. In germline, CDR1 is MNHEY, CDR2 SMNVEV (reference sequence). Trimming removed 3 bases from V and 3 bases from J; junction bases left unmatched: 4. This CDR3 comprises 16 residues. The data were taken from a study of long-term antiretroviral therapy in people with HIV. The wider study: When the earliest samples were collected, ART was typically delayed until CD4 counts fell.

Samples held about 0.95-10 million cryopreserved PBMC, and DNA extraction followed. Study outcomes and limitations: Despite increasing after ART, diversity remained lower than that of transplant donor controls. Drawn between about 2003 and 2017, the blood was possibly obtained under older ART regimens.

This specimen was unsorted PBMCs, taken 6.2 years after starting antiretroviral therapy. The rearrangement uses TRBV27 and TRBJ2-7, with 14 positions matching TRBD2. This receptor was obtained from a man aged 35-49 years with HIV. Here the CDR3 DNA reads TGTGCCAGCAGTTTCGGGACTAGCGGGAGTCTCTACGAGCAGTACTTC. This gives the protein CASSFGTSGSLYEQYF.